These 3 T cell receptor beta chains were all obtained from the same sample, sequenced in a study of shared clonotypes between healthy human individuals. Cells designated naive CD8 were CD45RO-negative and were positively selected for CCR7, with terminally differentiated effector memory CD45RA+ cells excluded. Profiling relied on immunoSEQ multiplex PCR, and the TCRdb table lists in-frame clones only, not all of them. This table holds around 1,900,000 clones, around 93% found once. The sequencing sample was made of naive CD8+ T cells from PBMCs. These receptors were obtained from a man aged 18 to 35 in good health. Some clones in this sample may be carry-over from other donors' samples.

This chain links TRBV11-2 with TRBJ2-7; 14 bases fit TRBD2. CDR3 length equals 17 residues. Germline-derived CDR1 and CDR2 are SGHAT and FQNNGV. Trimming at V came to 3 bases and at J to 3 bases, leaving 7 bases not matched to a gene. The CDR3 loop reads CASSFWTSGRTYYEQYF. CDR3 in DNA: TGTGCCAGCAGCTTCTGGACTAGCGGGAGGACGTACTACGAGCAGTACTTC.

V is TRBV5-4 and J is TRBJ1-1; 7 positions match TRBD1. Trimming cost V 0 bases and J 10 bases; bases outside gene matches: 12. Germline values: CDR1 SGHNT, CDR2 YYREEE (reference sequence). The CDR3 has 15 amino acids. The CDR3 reads CASSLGLSGGTPAFF. CDR3 nucleotide sequence: TGTGCCAGCAGCTTGGGGTTGTCAGGGGGGACGCCAGCTTTCTTT.

The chain links TRBV27 to TRBJ2-1; D tentatively fits TRBD1 or TRBD2 (5 bases each). Trimming cost V 10 bases and J 0 bases, with 13 bases left between them. Germline CDR1 reads MNHEY; CDR2 reads SMNVEV (reference sequence). The CDR3 totals 14 residues. The CDR3, as DNA: TGTGCCACTGGTGGGACCGACTCCTACAATGAGCAGTTCTTC. It specifies CATGGTDSYNEQFF.